This T cell receptor beta chain is drawn from a study of shared clonotypes between healthy human individuals. The overall study: Researchers assigned three CD4 naive, three CD4 memory, two CD8 naive and one CD8 memory plate to each donor. General study results and limits: Generally, naive subsets (rather than memory subsets) showed larger estimated richness. The researchers took only blood, and tissue repertoires probably look different.

Splitting of each subset's genomic DNA was done evenly across several immunoSEQ plates. Some clones are missing from TCRdb's copy, which holds only in-frame ones; the method was immunoSEQ multiplex PCR. The sample shows roughly 2.5 million clones, approximately 90% of them seen only once. Germline assignment: CDR1 MGHRA and CDR2 YSYEKL. The CDR3 runs to 14 residues. The V end was cut by 0 bases, the J end by 12 bases, with 12 bases between. About this clone: Its antigen is unknown.

This chain uses TRBV4-1 with TRBJ2-6; possible D gene TRBD1, 6 bases. The sequencing sample was made of naive CD4+ T cells sorted from blood. Subset reported: CD45RA+ positively selected. This TCR was recovered from a man aged 18 to 30 in good health. The CDR3 sequence: CASSQDRDRTVLTF. Written as DNA, the CDR3 is TGCGCCAGCAGCCAAGATCGCGACAGGACCGTCCTGACTTTC.